This T cell receptor beta chain stems from a study of beta chain features in type 1 diabetes. Findings of the study overall: The similarity of naive, central memory and Treg TCRB repertoires appeared greater among patients than among healthy donors. Significant though moderate, a shortening of TCRB CDR3s appeared in all four CD4+ subsets of Type 1 diabetes patients.

Every isolated RNA sample was fully reverse transcribed, so sequencing captured expressed TCRB transcripts. Naive, central memory and regulatory T cell samples came to a mean of approximately 3.57 million reads. The assay was immunoSEQ multiplex PCR, and TCRdb's table has in-frame clones only and misses some. The table includes roughly 240,000 clones, less than 15% detected once. Researchers reported sorting CD4+ naive, central memory, regulatory and stem cell-like memory cells via CD45RO/CCR7/CD25/CD127/CD95/CD27. Germline V lookup: CDR1 SEHNR, CDR2 FQNEAQ (reference sequence). The CDR3 totals 14 residues. V dropped 5 bases and J dropped 8 bases, with 16 bases sitting between them. With regard to this clone: What it recognizes is unknown.

Sequencing input: naive CD4+ T cells from blood. The chain is built from TRBV7-9 and TRBJ2-4, with a possible D match to TRBD2 (5 bases). The clonotype comes from a middle-aged woman in good health. The CDR3 DNA reads as TGTGCCAGCAGCCCTGAGGAGGTCTCGGACATTCAGTACTTC. This codes for CASSPEEVSDIQYF.